This TCR beta chain was recorded in a study of blood T cell repertoires in COVID-19. Study-wide context: Researchers got acute and convalescent COVID-19 samples from the United States, Italy and Spain.

Generated by immunoSEQ multiplex PCR, the TCRdb table keeps only in-frame clones and is missing some. The repertoire holds hundreds of thousands of clones, with roughly nine tenths as singletons. The CDR3 totals 16 residues. V lost 0 bases and J 0 bases, leaving 7 bases between the germline ends. Germline V gene lookup returns CDR1 SGHKS and CDR2 YYEKEE (reference sequence). This chain uses TRBV5-5 with TRBJ2-6; tentative D call: TRBD2 (6 bases). This TCR was sampled from a man between 18 and 29 years old with active or convalescent COVID-19. The sequenced sample was peripheral blood. The CDR3 here is CASSLVGGSGANVLTF. The CDR3 DNA follows: TGTGCCAGCAGCTTGGTGGGGGGCTCTGGGGCCAACGTCCTGACTTTC.